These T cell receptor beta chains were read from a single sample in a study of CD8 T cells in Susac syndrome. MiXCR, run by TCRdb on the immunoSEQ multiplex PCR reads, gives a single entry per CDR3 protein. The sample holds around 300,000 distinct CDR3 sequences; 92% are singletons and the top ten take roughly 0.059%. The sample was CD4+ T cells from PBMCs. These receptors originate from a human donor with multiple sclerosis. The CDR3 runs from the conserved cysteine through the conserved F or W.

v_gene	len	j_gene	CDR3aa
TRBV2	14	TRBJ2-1	CASGAGTRANEQFF
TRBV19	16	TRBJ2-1	CASSIVVRPPYNEQFF
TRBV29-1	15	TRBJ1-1	CSVARDGFMNTEAFF
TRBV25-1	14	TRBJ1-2	CASSPAGAGYGYTF
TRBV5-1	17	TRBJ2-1	CASSSRLAGGGGVEQFF
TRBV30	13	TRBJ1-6	CAWSDYRDAPLHF
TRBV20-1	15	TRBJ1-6	CSARPGPGEYSPLHF
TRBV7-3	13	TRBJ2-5	CASSLGLAETQYF
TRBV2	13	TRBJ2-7	CASSREDLYEQYF
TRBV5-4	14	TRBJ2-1	CASSSSLGGDEQFF
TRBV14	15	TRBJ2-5	CASRRHAGGIETQYF
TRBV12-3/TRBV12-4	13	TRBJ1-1	CASSFIGDTEAFF
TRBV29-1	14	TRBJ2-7	CSVEGPLGSYEQYF
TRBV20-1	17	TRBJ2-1	CSAREWGPASGVGEQFF
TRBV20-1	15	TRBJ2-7	CSARNPGLSSYEQYF
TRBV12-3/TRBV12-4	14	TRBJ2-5	CASSFGFIGETQYF
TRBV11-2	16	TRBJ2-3	CASSFRRSDSTDTQYF
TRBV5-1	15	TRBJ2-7	CASSLARTPPYEQYF
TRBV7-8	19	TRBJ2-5	CASSLDRPRLSAGQETQYF
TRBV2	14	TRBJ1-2	CATGGGVSNYGYTF
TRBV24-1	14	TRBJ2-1	CATSQRGGPNEQFF
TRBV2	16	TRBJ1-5	CASSHTPGPGNQPQHF
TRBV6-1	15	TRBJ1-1	CASTRTGRRNTEAFF
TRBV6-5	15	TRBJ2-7	CASSSRSQFPHEQYF
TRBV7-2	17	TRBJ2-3	CASSLRSPGPRPDTQYF
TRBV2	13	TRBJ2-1	CASMAEEYNEQFF
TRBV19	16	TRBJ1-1	CASSIRRGTQDTEAFF
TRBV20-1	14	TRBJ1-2	CSAWGGGTDYGYTF
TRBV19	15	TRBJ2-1	CASSTGQGRGNEQFF
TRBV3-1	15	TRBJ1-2	CASSQARGLRGGDTF
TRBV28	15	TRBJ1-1	CASSPTDRVRTEAFF
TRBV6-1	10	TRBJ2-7	CASSGWMQYF
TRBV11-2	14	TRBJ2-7	CASSLPPASYEQYF
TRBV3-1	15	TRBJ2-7	CASSQKTSGSYEQYF
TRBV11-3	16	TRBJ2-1	CASSLGQTLPYNEQFF
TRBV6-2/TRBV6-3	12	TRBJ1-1	CASRDRGAEAFF
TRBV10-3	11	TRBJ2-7	CAISESGEQYF
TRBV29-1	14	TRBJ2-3	CSVETSGGADTQYF
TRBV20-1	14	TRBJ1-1	CSASNPTGGTEAFF
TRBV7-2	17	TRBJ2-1	CASSLGGLAGRFGEQFF
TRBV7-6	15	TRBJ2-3	CASSPSGQVTDTQYF
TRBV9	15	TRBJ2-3	CASSGTPYSTDTQYF
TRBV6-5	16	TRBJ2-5	CASSYLLGTGTETQYF
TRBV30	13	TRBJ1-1	CAWNKKENTEAFF
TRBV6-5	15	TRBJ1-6	CASSYSGVRGSPLHF